These T cell receptor beta chains were read from a single sample in a study of T cells in Graves' hyperthyroidism and ophthalmopathy. TCRdb re-called the multiplex PCR reads with MiXCR, one entry per CDR3 protein. The sample has some 360,000 distinct CDR3 sequences; roughly 20% are singletons. Sequencing was performed on blood. These TCRs come from a woman between 40 and 50 years old with Graves' ophthalmopathy. Each CDR3 is given with its conserved first and last residue.

CDR3 length	V gene	J gene	CDR3 protein
13	TRBV6-1	TRBJ1-1	CASHRAIGTEAFF
15	TRBV6-5	TRBJ1-2	CASSYSGQMFSGYTF
16	TRBV12-3/TRBV12-4	TRBJ2-7	CASSSFRLAGVHEQYF
19	TRBV28	TRBJ2-7	CASSPDPMTSGRALFEQYF
14	TRBV6-5	TRBJ1-6	CASSSQGLRSPLHF
15	TRBV25-1	TRBJ2-4	CASSASVGPIAIQYF
14	TRBV12-3/TRBV12-4	TRBJ1-3	CASRRSGSGNTIYF
16	TRBV19	TRBJ1-1	CASSIRDRVSLAEAFF
15	TRBV7-8	TRBJ1-2	CASSLEGRTSSGYTF
17	TRBV11-2	TRBJ1-1	CASSPPGLLFGDTEAFF
14	TRBV6-2/TRBV6-3	TRBJ2-7	CASSYPGLAGEQYF
15	TRBV10-3	TRBJ2-7	CAISEVGTGVYEQYF
13	TRBV29-1	TRBJ2-7	CSVAYRDPYEQYF
18	TRBV27	TRBJ2-2	CASSKRTASFANTGELFF
14	TRBV5-6	TRBJ1-2	CASRARQGMGGYTF
16	TRBV6-1	TRBJ2-7	CASREVAGGNSYEQYF
19	TRBV19	TRBJ2-6	CASLTSAGLAGTGANVLTF
15	TRBV5-5	TRBJ2-2	CASSLVVSEAGELFF
14	TRBV7-8	TRBJ1-1	CASSSLGGGLEAFF
12	TRBV24-1	TRBJ2-7	CATSDAGDEQYF
13	TRBV3-1	TRBJ1-2	CASSQEPDYGYTF
15	TRBV5-1	TRBJ2-7	CASSFYDAGGGEQYF
15	TRBV3-1	TRBJ1-5	CVSSPTGQGNQPQHF
14	TRBV20-1	TRBJ1-5	CSAGWGVSNQPQHF
12	TRBV10-3	TRBJ2-7	CAISAAFYEQYF
13	TRBV7-3	TRBJ1-1	CASSRTANTEAFF
13	TRBV5-4	TRBJ1-2	CASSLVGLEGYTF
19	TRBV11-3	TRBJ2-7	CASSHYRGGLSGGGYEQYF
16	TRBV15	TRBJ1-2	CATHASRDKRNYGYTF
13	TRBV2	TRBJ2-5	CASRPGQLKTQYF